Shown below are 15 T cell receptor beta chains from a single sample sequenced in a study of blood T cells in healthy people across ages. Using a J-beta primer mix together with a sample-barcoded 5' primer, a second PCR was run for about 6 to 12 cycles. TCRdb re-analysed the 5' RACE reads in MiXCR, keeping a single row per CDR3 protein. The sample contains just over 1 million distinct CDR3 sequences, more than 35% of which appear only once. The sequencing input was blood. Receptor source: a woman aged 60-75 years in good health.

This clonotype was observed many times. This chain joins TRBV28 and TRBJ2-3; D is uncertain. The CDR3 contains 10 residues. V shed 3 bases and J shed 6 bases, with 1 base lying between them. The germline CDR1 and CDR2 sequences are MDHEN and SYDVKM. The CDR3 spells CASSFDTQYF. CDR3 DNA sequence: TGTGCCAGCAGTTTTGATACGCAGTATTTT.

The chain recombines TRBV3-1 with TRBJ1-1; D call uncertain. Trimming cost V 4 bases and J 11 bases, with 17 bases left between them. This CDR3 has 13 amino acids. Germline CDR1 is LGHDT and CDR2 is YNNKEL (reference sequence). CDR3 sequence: CASSPRTGLMAFF. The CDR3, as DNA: TGTGCCAGCAGCCCTCGGACGGGTCTGATGGCTTTCTTT.

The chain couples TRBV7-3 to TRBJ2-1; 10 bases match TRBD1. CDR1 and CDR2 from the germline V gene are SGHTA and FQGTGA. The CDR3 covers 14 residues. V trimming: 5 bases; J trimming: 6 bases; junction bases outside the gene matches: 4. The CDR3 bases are TGTGCCAGCAGCGGAGGGACAGGGGTCAATGAGCAGTTCTTC. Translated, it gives CASSGGTGVNEQFF. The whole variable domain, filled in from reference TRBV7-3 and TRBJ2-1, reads GAGVSQTPSNKVTEKGKYVELRCDPISGHTALYWYRQSLGQGPEFLIYFQGTGAADDSGLPNDRFFAVRPEGSVSTLKIQRTERGDSAVYLCASSGGTGVNEQFFGPGTRLTVL.

CDR3 sequence (DNA): TGCAGCGGTTTGGGAGGAAGAGCTTTCTTT. It encodes CSGLGGRAFF. This sequence joins TRBV29-1 and TRBJ1-1; D is unresolved. The CDR3 length is 10 residues. From germline, CDR1 is SQVTM and CDR2 ANQGSEA. V was cut by 7 bases and J by 10 bases, with 13 bases left in between.

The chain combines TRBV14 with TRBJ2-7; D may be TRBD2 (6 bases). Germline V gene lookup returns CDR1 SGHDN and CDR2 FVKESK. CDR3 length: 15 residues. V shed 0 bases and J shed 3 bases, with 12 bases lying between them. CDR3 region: CASSQDSRGNYEQYF. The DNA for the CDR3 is TGTGCCAGCAGCCAAGACTCCCGGGGGAACTACGAGCAGTACTTC.

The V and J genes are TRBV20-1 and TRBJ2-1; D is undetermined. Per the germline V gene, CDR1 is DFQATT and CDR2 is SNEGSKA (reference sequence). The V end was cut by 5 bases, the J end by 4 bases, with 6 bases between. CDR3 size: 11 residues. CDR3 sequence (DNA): TGCAGTGCTCCAGTGTACAATGAGCAGTTCTTC. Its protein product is CSAPVYNEQFF.

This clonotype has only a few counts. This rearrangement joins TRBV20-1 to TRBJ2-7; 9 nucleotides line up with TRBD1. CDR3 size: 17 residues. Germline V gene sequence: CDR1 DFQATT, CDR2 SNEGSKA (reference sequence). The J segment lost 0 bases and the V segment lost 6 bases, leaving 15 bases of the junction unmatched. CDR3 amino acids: CSAPVPGQGMSSYEQYF. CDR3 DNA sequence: TGCAGTGCCCCGGTCCCGGGACAGGGAATGAGCTCCTACGAGCAGTACTTC.

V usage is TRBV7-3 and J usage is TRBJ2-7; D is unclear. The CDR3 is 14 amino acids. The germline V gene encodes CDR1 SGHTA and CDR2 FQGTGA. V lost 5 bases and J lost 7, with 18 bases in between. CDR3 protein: CASSRPSGKGEQYF. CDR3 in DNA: TGTGCCAGCAGCCGCCCGTCCGGAAAGGGAGAGCAGTACTTC.

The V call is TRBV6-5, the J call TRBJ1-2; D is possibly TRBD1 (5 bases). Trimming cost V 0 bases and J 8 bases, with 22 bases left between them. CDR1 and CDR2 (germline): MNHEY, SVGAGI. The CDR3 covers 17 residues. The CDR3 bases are TGTGCCAGCAGTTACTCAGGTTGGGGGGGAAAATCGGACGGCTACACCTTC. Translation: CASSYSGWGGKSDGYTF.

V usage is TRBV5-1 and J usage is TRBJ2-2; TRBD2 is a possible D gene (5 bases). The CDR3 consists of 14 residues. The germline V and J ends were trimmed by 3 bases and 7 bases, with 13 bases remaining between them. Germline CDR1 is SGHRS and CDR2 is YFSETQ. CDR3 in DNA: TGCGCCAGCAGCTCTGGACGGGGTGGCGGGGAGCTGTTTTTT. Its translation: CASSSGRGGGELFF.

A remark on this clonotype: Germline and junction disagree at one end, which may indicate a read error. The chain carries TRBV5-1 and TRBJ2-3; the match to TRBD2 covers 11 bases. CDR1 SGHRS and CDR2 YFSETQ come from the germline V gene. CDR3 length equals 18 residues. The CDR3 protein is CASGLGRLAGGKNTTQYF. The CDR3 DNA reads TGCGCCAGCGGCTTAGGTCGTTTAGCGGGAGGGAAAAATACTACGCAGTATTTT.

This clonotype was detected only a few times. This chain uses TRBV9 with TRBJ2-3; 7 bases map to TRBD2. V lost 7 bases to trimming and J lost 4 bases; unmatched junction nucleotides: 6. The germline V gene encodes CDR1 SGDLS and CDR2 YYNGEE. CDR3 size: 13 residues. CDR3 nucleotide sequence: TGTGCCAGCGGAGGACTAGTGGCAGATACGCAGTATTTT. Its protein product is CASGGLVADTQYF.

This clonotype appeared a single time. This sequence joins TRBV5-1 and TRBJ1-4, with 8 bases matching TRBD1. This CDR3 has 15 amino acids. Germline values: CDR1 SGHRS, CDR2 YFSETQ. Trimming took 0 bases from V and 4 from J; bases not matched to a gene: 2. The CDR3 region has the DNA TGCGCCAGCAGCTTGGGAGGACAGGGTAATGAAAAACTGTTTTTT. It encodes CASSLGGQGNEKLFF.

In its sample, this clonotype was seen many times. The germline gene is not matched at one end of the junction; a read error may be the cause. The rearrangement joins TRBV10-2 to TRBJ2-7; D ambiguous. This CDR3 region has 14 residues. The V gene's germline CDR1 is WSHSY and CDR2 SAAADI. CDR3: CASSELAGTYEQYF. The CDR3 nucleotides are TGTGCCAGCAGTGAATTGGCCGGAACCTACGAGCAGTACTTC.

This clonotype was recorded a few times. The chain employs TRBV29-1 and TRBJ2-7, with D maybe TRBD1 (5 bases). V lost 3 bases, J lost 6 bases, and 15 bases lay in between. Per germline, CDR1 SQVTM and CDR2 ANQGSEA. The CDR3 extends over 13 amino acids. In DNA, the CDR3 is TGCAGCGTTGACCAGGGAAGCACGGGCGAGCAGTACTTC. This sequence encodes CSVDQGSTGEQYF.